The rows below give T cell receptor beta chains drawn from one sample of a study of cytomegalovirus exposure and HLA in healthy donors. Clones were read by immunoSEQ multiplex PCR, and TCRdb kept only the in-frame ones, dropping some. Of some 110,000 clones in the sample, around four fifths were seen once. Material for sequencing was PBMCs. The origin of the receptors is a woman aged 40 to 50 in good health and CMV-seronegative. The CDR3 runs from the conserved cysteine through the conserved F or W. The D gene is left open where the match is weak. Part of the rows lack a size; the others show once, few, many or a class for expanded clones.

j_call	v_call	d_call	clone_size	cdr3_length	cdr3_nt	cdr3_aa
TRBJ2-5	TRBV7-8	TRBD1	-	17	TGTGCCAGCAGCTTAGGAGGGACAGGCGCTCGTGGAGAGACCCAGTACTTC	CASSLGGTGARGETQYF
TRBJ1-2	TRBV28	-	few	15	TGTGCCAGCAGTTCGGGGGATGCAGCTAACTATGGCTACACCTTC	CASSSGDAANYGYTF
TRBJ2-7	TRBV27	TRBD2	-	15	TGTGCCAGCCGGCCCCTTGCGGGAGGATCCTACGAGCAGTACTTC	CASRPLAGGSYEQYF
TRBJ2-1	TRBV30	-	-	16	TGTGCCTGGAGAAAGTTTTGGACTCCGGAAATCGATGAGCAGTTCTTC	CAWRKFWTPEIDEQFF
TRBJ1-1	TRBV7-9	-	once	11	TGTTCCAGCAGCCCAGGGAGGGAGTTTGACTTT	CSSSPGREFDF
TRBJ2-7	TRBV11-2	-	-	15	TGTGCCAGCAGCTGGTTCCCGTCCGACTCCTACGAGCAGTACTTC	CASSWFPSDSYEQYF
TRBJ2-7	TRBV28	-	-	13	TGTGCCAGCAGGACTATTCTGTCCTACGAGCAGTACTTC	CASRTILSYEQYF
TRBJ2-7	TRBV9	-	-	16	TGTGCCAGCAGTCAAACAGGGTCCCCGGATAGCTACGAGCAGTACTTC	CASSQTGSPDSYEQYF
TRBJ2-7	TRBV29-1	TRBD2	-	14	TGCAGCGTTGCCGGACTCGCGGGGGGCTACGAGCAGTACTTC	CSVAGLAGGYEQYF
TRBJ2-1	TRBV18	TRBD2	once	19	TGTGCCAGCTCACCACCTCTGCTCCAACTAGCGGGAGGGCCTGATGAGCAGTTCTTC	CASSPPLLQLAGGPDEQFF
TRBJ1-4	TRBV6-5	-	-	14	TGTGCCAGCAGTTACGGGGCTGGCGTGGAAAAACTGTTTTTT	CASSYGAGVEKLFF
TRBJ1-2	TRBV27	-	-	14	TGTGCCAGCAGTTTAGAGCAGGGGAACTATGGCTACACCTTC	CASSLEQGNYGYTF
TRBJ1-4	TRBV7-2	TRBD1	few	16	TGTGCCAGCAGCTTAGGAGGACAGGGAAGTAATGAAAAACTGTTTTTT	CASSLGGQGSNEKLFF
TRBJ2-1	TRBV9	TRBD2	once	19	TGTGCCAGCAGCATAAAGCCTAGCGGGAGGGCCAACTCCTACAATGAGCAGTTCTTC	CASSIKPSGRANSYNEQFF
TRBJ2-5	TRBV4-1	-	-	13	TGCGCCAGCAGCCAAGGGGCGGGAGAGACCCAGTACTTC	CASSQGAGETQYF
TRBJ2-7	TRBV5-1	-	-	11	TGCGCCAGCAACTCGCAGGGGAAGCAGTACTTC	CASNSQGKQYF
TRBJ2-5	TRBV28	-	-	15	TGTGCCACAAACCTGGGGGCAGGGCAGGCGGAGACCCAGTACTTC	CATNLGAGQAETQYF
TRBJ2-7	TRBV28	TRBD2	once	14	TGTGCCAGCAGTTTGACTAGCGGGAGCTACGAGCAGTACTTC	CASSLTSGSYEQYF
TRBJ1-4	TRBV15	TRBD1	once	15	TGTGCCACCAGCAACGACAGGGTCCCTAATGAAAAACTGTTTTTT	CATSNDRVPNEKLFF
TRBJ1-1	TRBV2	TRBD1	-	14	TGTGCCAGCAGCGACACAGGGGTACGGTCTGAAGCTTTCTTT	CASSDTGVRSEAFF
TRBJ2-3	TRBV19	-	-	14	TGTGCCAGTAGTATCGGACAGCCCACAGATACGCAGTATTTT	CASSIGQPTDTQYF
TRBJ1-4	TRBV21-1	-	-	15	TGTGCCAGCACCTACTTCCAAAGGGGGAATGAAAAACTGTTTTTT	CASTYFQRGNEKLFF